Below, one T cell receptor beta chain is given with its context. The CDR3 consists of 16 residues. Unmatched junction bases numbered 7, after V lost 0 bases and J lost 6 bases. Germline values: CDR1 LGHDT, CDR2 YNNKEL (reference sequence). This sample stems from a study of blood T cell repertoires in COVID-19. Study background: The United States, Italy and Spain provided the acute and convalescent COVID-19 samples. PBMCs, B-cell-depleted T cells, or T cells provided the cDNA or gDNA that made up the material.

Sequenced by immunoSEQ multiplex PCR; TCRdb stores in-frame clones only, minus some. This table holds approximately 120,000 clones, roughly three quarters found once. V gene TRBV3-1 (or the pseudogene TRBV3-2) combines with J gene TRBJ1-4, with 7 bases lining up with TRBD1. This receptor was obtained from a man older than 75 with acute or convalescent COVID-19. Sequencing input: peripheral blood. The CDR3 DNA reads as TGTGCCAGCAGCCAAGATGGCACAGGGGACGATGAAAAACTGTTTTTT. It is translated as CASSQDGTGDDEKLFF.